The clone carrying this TCR beta chain turned up a few times. Antigen unknown. This sample was taken from a study of blood T cells in healthy people across ages. Whole-study results and caveats: TCR beta diversity correlated strongly with naive T cell percentage.

For the second PCR, which ran for 7 to 11 cycles, a sample-barcoded 5' primer and a J-beta primer mix were used. TCRdb used MiXCR to reprocess the 5' RACE reads, holding one entry per CDR3 protein. The data show over a million distinct CDR3 sequences, with roughly two fifths seen just once and more than 4% held by the top ten. Each sample used at least 7 million PBMCs. Specimen: blood. The TCR sequence derives from a woman under 30 in good health.

The CDR3 region has the DNA TGCAGTGCTACGGACCGGACAGTGCCTTACGATGAGCAGTTCTTC. Amino acids: CSATDRTVPYDEQFF. The chain recombines TRBV20-1 with TRBJ2-1; D perhaps matches TRBD1 (6 bases). V was shortened by 4 bases and J by 8 bases, with 21 bases between the two germline ends. The CDR3 extends over 15 amino acids. Germline assignment: CDR1 DFQATT and CDR2 SNEGSKA (reference sequence).